The 32 T cell receptor beta chains below come from one sample, sequenced in a study of T-cell memory formation after mild COVID-19 (TCRdb year 2021). Libraries came from 5' RACE. Instrument on record: Illumina NovaSeq 6000. Through fastp at Q25 and MiXCR, TCRdb rebuilt clones from the public reads, retaining in-frame beta chains. One record per CDR3 amino acid sequence lists the most common genes and DNA. A total of approximately 480,000 distinct CDR3 sequences appear in this sample, roughly 18% of them only once. The ten top clones hold approximately 13% of the sample. Sequenced: PBMCs or a T cell subset sorted from them (not recorded which). These receptors were obtained from an adult woman who had mild COVID-19 (a few samples of this study predate the infection). The sample titles of this study are shuffled in the database, so cell type and time point are left out; the donor was told from shared clones.

This clonotype was counted a few times. The chain joins TRBV4-2 to TRBJ1-4; weak D call: TRBD1 (5 bases). Germline-derived CDR1 and CDR2 are LGHNA and YNFKEQ. The CDR3 consists of 17 residues. The germline V and J ends were trimmed by 1 base and 5 bases, with 17 bases remaining between them. The CDR3 sequence: CASSQGHPTGGNEKLFF. CDR3 DNA sequence: TGTGCCAGCAGCCAAGGACACCCGACGGGGGGAAATGAAAAACTGTTTTTT.

This sequence joins TRBV20-1 and TRBJ2-7; TRBD2 aligns across 13 bases. CDR1 is DFQATT and CDR2 is SNEGSKA in the germline V gene (reference sequence). The V and J ends lost 3 bases and 6 bases, in that order; junction bases with no gene match: 11. The CDR3 totals 16 residues. Here the CDR3 reads CSARGTGTSGTSEQYF. The CDR3 DNA follows: TGCAGTGCTAGGGGGACCGGGACTAGCGGGACTAGCGAGCAGTACTTC.

The sample holds a few counts of this clonotype. This chain connects TRBV29-1 to TRBJ1-1, with D possibly being TRBD1 (5 bases). Per germline, CDR1 SQVTM and CDR2 ANQGSEA. The V gene lost 4 bases and the J gene lost 7 bases, with 13 bases spanning the gap. The length of the CDR3 is 12 residues. The CDR3 is CSVAPPQGEAFF. CDR3 nucleotide sequence: TGCAGCGTTGCTCCCCCGCAGGGTGAAGCTTTCTTT.

This chain connects TRBV7-9 to TRBJ2-5, with 7 nucleotides matching TRBD1. Germline V gene data show CDR1 as SEHNR and CDR2 as FQNEAQ (reference sequence). CDR3 size: 16 residues. V trimming: 2 bases; J trimming: 2 bases; junction bases outside the gene matches: 8. In nucleotides, the CDR3 is TGTGCCAGCAGCTTAAATAGGGGGCCAAAACAAGAGACCCAGTACTTC. Protein sequence: CASSLNRGPKQETQYF.

This CDR3 reads CASSSNGYGYTF. Here the CDR3 DNA reads TGTGCCAGCAGTTCCAACGGCTATGGCTACACCTTC. This sequence joins TRBV12-3 or TRBV12-4 and TRBJ1-2; D call uncertain. The CDR3 consists of 12 residues. V lost 4 bases to trimming and J lost 4 bases, with 7 bases between them.

In its sample, this clonotype was seen a few times. The rearrangement links TRBV20-1 to TRBJ2-7, with D tentatively TRBD1 (5 bases). CDR3 size: 13 residues. CDR1 DFQATT and CDR2 SNEGSKA come from the germline V gene (reference sequence). V was clipped by 0 bases and J by 3 bases, with 9 bases between them. CDR3: CSARDTDSYEQYF. The CDR3 DNA sequence: TGCAGTGCTAGAGATACTGACAGCTACGAGCAGTACTTC.

The chain is built from TRBV12-3 or TRBV12-4 and TRBJ1-5; no clear D gene. The CDR3 contains 14 residues. Trimming shortened V by 3 bases and J by 1 base, and 7 bases separated the two germline ends. The CDR3 DNA reads as TGTGCCAGCAGTTTTGGACCCAGCAATCAGCCCCAGCATTTT. Its translation: CASSFGPSNQPQHF.

This rearrangement joins TRBV24-1 to TRBJ1-2; D unclear. V was pared by 9 bases and J by 5 bases, with 6 bases between. Per the germline V gene, CDR1 is KGHDR and CDR2 is SFDVKD. The CDR3 contains 10 residues. CDR3: CATQEYGYTF. CDR3 coding DNA: TGTGCCACCCAGGAGTATGGCTACACCTTC.

The V call is TRBV30, the J call TRBJ1-2; D might be TRBD1 (6 bases). Trimming removed 2 bases at V and 5 bases at J, with 6 bases between. The CDR3 loop spans 11 amino acids. Germline lookup yields CDR1 GTSNPN and CDR2 SVGIG (reference sequence). The CDR3 nucleotides read TGTGCCTGGAGTAGGGGGTATGGCTACACCTTC. It translates to CAWSRGYGYTF.

The chain couples TRBV29-1 to TRBJ2-7; TRBD1 matches at 11 bases. This CDR3 comprises 13 residues. CDR1 is SQVTM and CDR2 is ANQGSEA in the germline V gene. J lost 6 bases, V lost 6 bases, and 7 bases had no gene match. The CDR3 region is CSVIGQGASEQYF. The CDR3 DNA sequence: TGCAGCGTGATTGGACAGGGGGCAAGCGAGCAGTACTTC.

This clonotype has only a few counts. This chain links TRBV7-9 with TRBJ2-3; TRBD2 matches 11 bases. Germline CDR1 is SEHNR and CDR2 is FQNEAQ (reference sequence). The CDR3 covers 15 residues. V lost 2 bases and J lost 4; bases outside the gene matches: 2. Here the CDR3 reads CASSLTLAGADTQYF. CDR3 in DNA: TGTGCCAGCAGCTTAACACTAGCGGGGGCAGATACGCAGTATTTT.

V usage is TRBV20-1 and J usage is TRBJ1-1, with no clear D. V was cut by 0 bases and J by 0 bases, with 11 bases left in between. CDR1 and CDR2 from the germline V gene are DFQATT and SNEGSKA (reference sequence). This CDR3 has 15 amino acids. DNA for the CDR3: TGCAGTGCTAGAGACCTCAGGAGCATGAACACTGAAGCTTTCTTT. This encodes CSARDLRSMNTEAFF.

The rearrangement joins TRBV7-9 to TRBJ2-7; 9 bases agree with TRBD1. The V gene end was trimmed by 4 bases and the J gene end by 5 bases; junction bases not matched to a gene: 6. In germline, CDR1 is SEHNR, CDR2 FQNEAQ (reference sequence). The CDR3 has 14 residues. The CDR3 here is CASSSGQGIDEQYF. The CDR3 nucleotides are TGTGCCAGCAGCTCGGGACAGGGAATAGACGAGCAGTACTTC.

This clonotype appeared a few times. The rearrangement links TRBV12-3 or TRBV12-4 to TRBJ1-4; 8 bases map to TRBD1. The CDR3 is 13 residues long. The V gene end was trimmed by 7 bases and the J gene end by 7 bases; junction bases not matched to a gene: 5. The chain's CDR3 is CASKRQGPEKLFF. CDR3 DNA sequence: TGTGCCAGCAAACGACAGGGGCCTGAAAAACTGTTTTTT.

Only a few counts were recorded for this clonotype. The rearrangement joins TRBV27 to TRBJ2-3, with 7 bases identical to TRBD2. The CDR3 has 17 residues. CDR1 and CDR2 (germline): MNHEY, SMNVEV (reference sequence). Germline trimming cut 5 bases from V and 0 bases from J; bases unmatched to any gene: 11. CDR3 loop: CASSRRVSGASTDTQYF. CDR3 sequence (DNA): TGTGCCAGCAGTCGAAGGGTCAGCGGGGCAAGCACAGATACGCAGTATTTT.

This clonotype appeared a few times. The V call is TRBV12-3 or TRBV12-4, the J call TRBJ2-3; 9 nucleotides match TRBD2. V trimming: 5 bases; J trimming: 3 bases; junction bases outside the gene matches: 6. This CDR3 spans 15 amino acids. CDR3 residues: CASSGSGGRTDTQYF. The CDR3 DNA sequence: TGTGCCAGCAGTGGAAGCGGGGGGAGGACAGATACGCAGTATTTT.

This clonotype was seen repeatedly, ten times or more. The rearrangement joins TRBV12-3 or TRBV12-4 to TRBJ2-5; 12 nucleotides match TRBD2. The ends lost 6 bases at V and 4 bases at J; junction bases unmatched: 3. The CDR3 is 14 residues long. CDR3 DNA sequence: TGTGCCAGCAGCCTAGCGGGGGGGCCAGAGACCCAGTACTTC. This codes for CASSLAGGPETQYF.

This clonotype was found many times. The J gene is TRBJ2-7, the V gene TRBV12-3 or TRBV12-4, with 11 bases matching TRBD2. This CDR3 has 16 amino acids. Unmatched junction bases numbered 12, after V lost 6 bases and J lost 5 bases. DNA of the CDR3: TGTGCCAGCAGCCACCCCCTACTAGCGGGAGCCCACGAGCAGTACTTC. Translated: CASSHPLLAGAHEQYF.

The chain employs TRBV18 and TRBJ2-1; TRBD2 aligns across 11 bases. The CDR3 length is 17 residues. The germline CDR1 and CDR2 sequences are KGHSH and LQKENI. V shed 2 bases and J 1 base; nucleotides not matched to a gene: 4. The CDR3 region is CASSPSLAGGSYNEQFF. CDR3 DNA: TGTGCCAGCTCACCAAGCCTAGCGGGGGGATCCTACAATGAGCAGTTCTTC.

This clonotype was observed a handful of times. The V call is TRBV5-1, the J call TRBJ1-2; TRBD1 matches 9 bases. CDR3 size: 15 residues. V dropped 3 bases and J dropped 4; count of bases not matched to a gene: 7. Germline V gives CDR1 SGHRS, CDR2 YFSETQ. In nucleotides, the CDR3 is TGCGCCAGCAGCTCGACAGGGGGAAGTCGCTATGGCTACACCTTC. Translating gives CASSSTGGSRYGYTF.

This clonotype occurred once. The chain links TRBV7-9 to TRBJ2-1; 9 bases agree with TRBD2. The CDR3 covers 16 residues. Germline V gene data show CDR1 as SEHNR and CDR2 as FQNEAQ (reference sequence). V lost 1 base to trimming and J lost 9 bases; unmatched junction nucleotides: 10. The CDR3 region has the DNA TGTGCCAGCAGCTTAGTTACCGTAGCGGGAGTTCTTGAGCAGTTCTTC. Encoded protein: CASSLVTVAGVLEQFF. The full variable domain, its missing parts supplied by reference TRBV7-9 and TRBJ2-1, is DTGVSQNPRHKITKRGQNVTFRCDPISEHNRLYWYRQTLGQGPEFLTYFQNEAQLEKSRLLSDRFSAERPKGSFSTLEIQRTEQGDSAMYLCASSLVTVAGVLEQFFGPGTRLTVL.

This clonotype was seen a few times. The J gene is TRBJ2-2, the V gene TRBV5-1; D is possibly TRBD1 (6 bases). Germline CDR1 SGHRS, CDR2 YFSETQ. The CDR3 has 14 amino acids. V lost 7 bases and J 5 bases, leaving 15 bases between the germline ends. CDR3 nucleotides: TGCGCCAGCCGTCGGACAGTAGAAACCGGGGAGCTGTTTTTT. Translating it yields CASRRTVETGELFF.

DNA for the CDR3: TGTGCCAGCAGCCAGGGGACCCCTGGAAACACCATATATTTT. Amino acid sequence: CASSQGTPGNTIYF. V is TRBV2 and J is TRBJ1-3, with D maybe TRBD1 (6 bases). V lost 6 bases and J lost 2, with 11 bases in between. Germline V lookup: CDR1 SNHLY, CDR2 FYNNEI. The CDR3 runs to 14 residues.

V gene TRBV4-1 combines with J gene TRBJ1-1; the D gene is possibly TRBD1 (5 bases). CDR1 and CDR2 from the germline V gene are MGHRA and YSYEKL. This CDR3 has 12 amino acids. Trimming shortened V by 8 bases and J by 2 bases, and 9 bases separated the two germline ends. The CDR3 DNA reads TGCGCCAGCGAAGGGGTAAACACTGAAGCTTTCTTT. The encoded protein is CASEGVNTEAFF.

A few counts support this clonotype. This chain connects TRBV4-1 to TRBJ2-2; no clear D gene. The length of the CDR3 is 15 residues. Trimming removed 3 bases from V and 1 base from J, with 9 bases in between. Germline V gene sequence: CDR1 MGHRA, CDR2 YSYEKL. The CDR3 DNA reads TGCGCCAGCAGCCAGCACAACTTGAACACCGGGGAGCTGTTTTTT. Translation gives CASSQHNLNTGELFF.

The sample holds a few counts of this clonotype. J is TRBJ1-1 and V is TRBV11-2, with 7 bases aligning to TRBD1. Germline lookup yields CDR1 SGHAT and CDR2 FQNNGV. This CDR3 has 15 amino acids. V was pared by 1 base and J by 5 bases, with 7 bases of the junction left unmatched. The CDR3 DNA sequence: TGTGCCAGCAGCTTAGCCTCGACAGGGTTTACTGAAGCTTTCTTT. Amino acid sequence: CASSLASTGFTEAFF.

This clonotype has a handful of counts. This chain links TRBV6-5 with TRBJ2-5; D possibly uses TRBD1 or TRBD2 (6 bases each). The CDR3 runs 15 residues. Germline-derived CDR1 and CDR2 are MNHEY and SVGAGI. The germline V and J ends were trimmed by 6 bases and 3 bases, with 17 bases remaining between them. The CDR3 protein is CASRLQGGGKETQYF. The CDR3 bases are TGTGCCAGCAGATTACAGGGAGGAGGGAAAGAGACCCAGTACTTC.

The chain couples TRBV29-1 to TRBJ2-3; D is unresolved. V was pared by 5 bases and J by 3 bases, with 12 bases between. The germline gives CDR1 SQVTM, CDR2 ANQGSEA. This CDR3 is 13 amino acids long. The CDR3 spells CSVKIQTTDTQYF. For the CDR3, the DNA is TGCAGCGTTAAAATACAGACGACAGATACGCAGTATTTT.

The chain recombines TRBV5-1 with TRBJ2-1; TRBD2 agrees at 7 bases. Trimming cost V 4 bases and J 7 bases; bases outside gene matches: 14. The CDR3 length is 16 residues. Germline loops: CDR1 SGHRS, CDR2 YFSETQ. The CDR3, as DNA: TGCGCCAGCAGCCCCCGGGGGGACGGGAGAGGTAATGAGCAGTTCTTC. The encoded protein is CASSPRGDGRGNEQFF.

This clonotype was observed a few times. This sequence joins TRBV7-9 and TRBJ2-5, with 7 bases lining up with TRBD1. The J segment lost 4 bases and the V segment lost 6 bases, leaving 8 bases of the junction unmatched. The germline gives CDR1 SEHNR, CDR2 FQNEAQ (reference sequence). This CDR3 has 14 residues. DNA of the CDR3: TGTGCCAGCAGTGACCGACAGGGAAGAGAGACCCAGTACTTC. Translation: CASSDRQGRETQYF.

This clonotype has only a few counts. V gene TRBV6-2 or TRBV6-3 combines with J gene TRBJ2-7, with 8 positions matching TRBD2. The CDR3 extends over 15 amino acids. J was trimmed by 3 bases and V by 5 bases; bases with no gene match: 9. Germline CDR1 MNHEY, CDR2 SVGEGT. The CDR3 loop reads CASSTPAGARYEQYF. The CDR3 coding sequence is TGTGCCAGCAGTACCCCAGCGGGAGCCCGCTACGAGCAGTACTTC.

The chain uses TRBV6-2 or TRBV6-3 and TRBJ1-1, with unresolved D. V shed 6 bases and J shed 6 bases, with 11 bases lying between them. The germline gives CDR1 MNHEY, CDR2 SVGEGT. CDR3 length equals 12 residues. In DNA form, the CDR3 reads TGTGCCAGCAGACCGCTCAGCGCTGAAGCTTTCTTT. Translation gives CASRPLSAEAFF.